The 26 T cell receptor beta chains presented below share a single source sample, sequenced in a study of T cells in Graves' hyperthyroidism and ophthalmopathy. RNA transcripts provided the source from which TCR beta CDR3 regions were amplified. The primer set for the first-round RT-PCR of the TCR CDR3 was HTBI. TCRdb itself ran the multiplex PCR reads through MiXCR, one entry per CDR3 protein. The repertoire holds about 360,000 distinct CDR3 sequences, with over 10% as singletons. Material: blood. The receptors originated from a woman aged 18-29 years with Graves' hyperthyroidism.

This clonotype was picked up many times. This chain uses TRBV2 with TRBJ1-5; D not certain. The CDR3 length is 13 residues. The ends were cut back, 8 bases at V and 6 bases at J, with 14 bases in the middle. The germline gives CDR1 SNHLY, CDR2 FYNNEI. The CDR3 here is CASLRGPGQPQHF. The CDR3 bases are TGTGCCAGCCTGAGAGGGCCAGGTCAGCCCCAGCATTTT.

This clonotype was counted ten times or more. The chain recombines TRBV4-1 with TRBJ1-1; possible D gene TRBD1, 6 bases. Germline loops: CDR1 MGHRA, CDR2 YSYEKL. The CDR3 runs 15 residues. V lost 2 bases and J lost 1, with 11 bases in between. CDR3 residues: CASSQTGHKNTEAFF. As DNA, the CDR3 is TGCGCCAGCAGCCAAACGGGACACAAGAACACTGAAGCTTTCTTT.

This clonotype turned up a few times. V and J are TRBV12-3 or TRBV12-4 and TRBJ2-1; D is perhaps TRBD1 or TRBD2 (5 bases each). V gave up 6 bases and J gave up 0 bases, with 15 bases separating them. The CDR3 sequence is 16 residues long. CDR3 sequence reads: CASSSPGASSYNEQFF. The CDR3 DNA is TGTGCCAGCAGCTCCCCCGGGGCTAGCTCCTACAATGAGCAGTTCTTC.

The table lists this clonotype with many counts. The chain is built from TRBV2 and TRBJ1-2, with D perhaps TRBD1 (5 bases). The ends were cut back, 6 bases at V and 2 bases at J, with 10 bases in the middle. CDR1 and CDR2 (germline): SNHLY, FYNNEI. The CDR3 is 13 amino acids. CDR3 sequence: CASSRVENYGYTF. In DNA form, the CDR3 reads TGTGCCAGCAGCAGGGTCGAAAACTATGGCTACACCTTC.

This clonotype was seen at least ten times. The chain couples TRBV6-2 or TRBV6-3 to TRBJ2-1; 11 bases align to TRBD2. The CDR3 is 16 residues long. In germline, CDR1 is MNHEY, CDR2 SVGEGT. V shed 6 bases and J 3 bases; nucleotides not matched to a gene: 7. DNA of the CDR3: TGTGCCAGCAGCTCCGGACTAGCGGGTGGCTACAATGAGCAGTTCTTC. This sequence encodes CASSSGLAGGYNEQFF.

This clonotype came up many times. Mismatch with germline at one junction end may stem from a read error. This chain uses TRBV2 with TRBJ2-5; D remains ambiguous. This CDR3 is 14 amino acids long. Germline V gene data show CDR1 as SNHLY and CDR2 as FYNNEI. CDR3 loop: CASNRHETVENQYF. In nucleotides, the CDR3 is TGTGCCAGCAATAGACACGAAACGGTGGAGAACCAGTACTTC.

This clonotype was recorded a few times. The chain is built from TRBV19 and TRBJ1-1; D is undetermined. Germline CDR1 LNHDA, CDR2 SQIVND (reference sequence). With 3 bases removed from V and 7 bases from J, the gap between germline ends came to 12 bases. This CDR3 comprises 13 residues. CDR3 in amino acids: CASSMREIDEAFF. In nucleotides, the CDR3 is TGTGCCAGTAGTATGAGAGAAATTGATGAAGCTTTCTTT.

This clonotype appeared many times. The chain links TRBV7-3 to TRBJ1-1, with no clear D. Looked up from germline, CDR1 is SGHTA and CDR2 is FQGTGA. There are 15 residues in the CDR3. Trimming shortened V by 3 bases and J by 7 bases, and 18 bases separated the two germline ends. The CDR3 DNA reads TGTGCCAGCAGCTTGGGCGTTTCGGAGTTGGATGAAGCTTTCTTT. This codes for CASSLGVSELDEAFF.

Many counts were recorded for this clonotype. The chain uses TRBV20-1 and TRBJ1-2; D may be TRBD1 (5 bases). The CDR3 spans 13 residues. Germline values: CDR1 DFQATT, CDR2 SNEGSKA (reference sequence). V shed 5 bases and J shed 2 bases, with 12 bases lying between them. CDR3: CSASHRDNYGYTF. The CDR3 DNA follows: TGCAGTGCTTCTCACCGGGACAACTATGGCTACACCTTC.

This clonotype has ten or more counts. This chain joins TRBV7-3 and TRBJ2-7; 8 bases match TRBD2. The V segment lost 6 bases and the J segment 3 bases; nucleotides outside the gene matches: 7. In germline, CDR1 is SGHTA, CDR2 FQGTGA. This CDR3 has 14 amino acids. This chain's CDR3 is CASSGRGGNYEQYF. The CDR3 DNA is TGTGCCAGCAGTGGCCGGGGGGGAAACTACGAGCAGTACTTC.

This clonotype has ten or more counts. The gene calls are TRBV5-1 and TRBJ1-1; tentative D call: TRBD1 (5 bases). Germline CDR1 reads SGHRS; CDR2 reads YFSETQ. Trimming took 0 bases from V and 3 from J, leaving 9 bases between them. This CDR3 comprises 14 residues. Written as DNA, the CDR3 is TGCGCCAGCAGCTTGGTTGGGACGGACACTGAAGCTTTCTTT. It is translated as CASSLVGTDTEAFF.

At least ten counts were recorded for this clonotype. The chain joins TRBV28 to TRBJ2-2; the match to TRBD1 covers 8 bases. Germline CDR1 reads MDHEN; CDR2 reads SYDVKM. V lost 9 bases and J lost 0; bases outside the gene matches: 15. The CDR3 spans 18 residues. The CDR3 DNA sequence: TGTGCCAGTCCCCCGGACAGGGACCAAACCCCGAACACCGGGGAGCTGTTTTTT. It yields the protein CASPPDRDQTPNTGELFF.

CDR3 amino acids: CSASPTTGPLYEQYF. The CDR3 DNA follows: TGCAGTGCTAGCCCTACGACAGGGCCCCTCTACGAGCAGTACTTC. The V gene is TRBV20-1, the J gene TRBJ2-7, with 7 bases lining up with TRBD1. The CDR3 spans 15 residues. CDR1 is DFQATT, CDR2 SNEGSKA, per germline (reference sequence). The V and J ends lost 3 bases and 3 bases, in that order; junction bases with no gene match: 11.

This rearrangement joins TRBV20-1 to TRBJ2-1; 8 bases line up with TRBD2. Germline CDR1 is DFQATT and CDR2 is SNEGSKA (reference sequence). The junction had 8 bases not matched to a gene; V was cut back by 0 bases and J by 7 bases. The CDR3 sequence is 15 residues long. The CDR3 region is CSARDSSGGRNEQFF. The CDR3 DNA reads TGCAGTGCTAGAGACTCGAGCGGGGGAAGAAATGAGCAGTTCTTC.

This clonotype has at least ten counts. The gene calls are TRBV18 and TRBJ2-3, with 8 bases aligning to TRBD2. The CDR3 sequence is 17 residues long. CDR1 KGHSH and CDR2 LQKENI come from the germline V gene. J lost 2 bases, V lost 0 bases, and 7 bases had no gene match. The CDR3 DNA reads as TGTGCCAGCTCACCACCCGCCGAGCGGGGGATCACAGATACGCAGTATTTT. Protein sequence: CASSPPAERGITDTQYF.

Many counts were recorded for this clonotype. This chain connects TRBV27 to TRBJ2-1; possibly TRBD2 for D (6 bases). The CDR3 extends over 16 amino acids. Trimming left V 1 base short and J 4 bases short, with 14 bases between. The germline gives CDR1 MNHEY, CDR2 SMNVEV (reference sequence). CDR3 in amino acids: CASSLLSRRAYNEQFF. The CDR3 bases are TGTGCCAGCAGTTTATTAAGCAGGAGGGCATACAATGAGCAGTTCTTC.

The chain combines TRBV6-1 with TRBJ1-5; D is uncertain. Germline V gene lookup returns CDR1 MNHNS and CDR2 SASEGT. Trimming removed 3 bases at V and 6 bases at J, with 9 bases between. The CDR3 has 13 amino acids. The CDR3 region has the DNA TGTGCCAGCAGTGAGACGAGGTCTCAGCCCCAGCATTTT. It translates to CASSETRSQPQHF.

There are many counts of this clonotype. In DNA form, the CDR3 reads TGTGCCAGCAGCCCTTTAAGGGGACAGAACAATGAGCAGTTCTTC. The encoded protein is CASSPLRGQNNEQFF. The V and J genes are TRBV7-8 and TRBJ2-1; 7 bases line up with TRBD1. The trim removed 5 bases at V and 5 bases at J, leaving 9 bases unmatched. The CDR3 runs to 15 residues. Per germline, CDR1 SGHVS and CDR2 FQNEAQ.

The V and J genes are TRBV4-3 and TRBJ1-3, with D tentatively TRBD1 (5 bases). V lost 0 bases, J lost 2 bases, and 14 bases lay in between. Germline values: CDR1 LGHNA, CDR2 YSLEER. This CDR3 comprises 17 residues. CDR3 sequence (DNA): TGCGCCAGCAGCCAAGATCGTCTCGCAGGGACTGGAAACACCATATATTTT. The encoded protein is CASSQDRLAGTGNTIYF.

The chain couples TRBV19 to TRBJ2-7; a possible D gene is TRBD2 (6 bases). This CDR3 has 14 amino acids. With 5 bases removed from V and 2 bases from J, the gap between germline ends came to 13 bases. Germline CDR1 and CDR2: LNHDA and SQIVND (reference sequence). Here the CDR3 DNA reads TGTGCCAGTAGTGGCGGGGCGCTTACCTACGAGCAGTACTTC. Its protein is CASSGGALTYEQYF.

This clonotype was seen repeatedly, ten times or more. This chain uses TRBV7-9 with TRBJ2-7, with TRBD1 as a possible D gene (6 bases). The V gene lost 5 bases and the J gene lost 4 bases, with 12 bases spanning the gap. The V gene's germline CDR1 is SEHNR and CDR2 FQNEAQ (reference sequence). The CDR3 is made up of 13 amino acids. The CDR3 DNA reads as TGTGCCAGCAGCACGGGGACAACGTACGAGCAGTACTTC. Translation gives CASSTGTTYEQYF.

This clonotype was detected ten times or more. J is TRBJ1-2 and V is TRBV9; 9 nucleotides align to TRBD1. Germline V gene sequence: CDR1 SGDLS, CDR2 YYNGEE. The CDR3 has 14 amino acids. J gave up 8 bases and V 3 bases, and 8 bases lay outside the gene matches. CDR3 coding DNA: TGTGCCAGCAGCGGGGACAGGGTCGGAGCCGGCTACACCTTC. It codes for CASSGDRVGAGYTF.

As concerns this clonotype: Since a much larger clone is just one base distant, this may be a read error. The chain couples TRBV20-1 to TRBJ2-7; D may match TRBD1 or TRBD2 (7 bases each). The CDR3 is made up of 15 amino acids. Germline lookup yields CDR1 DFQATT and CDR2 SNEGSKA (reference sequence). The CDR3 sequence is CSARDQGGISYGQYF. The DNA of the CDR3 is TGCAGTGCTAGAGATCAGGGGGGGATCTCCTACGGGCAGTACTTC.

This clonotype was observed at least ten times. The chain combines TRBV7-8 with TRBJ2-2, with 7 positions matching TRBD2. The V gene's germline CDR1 is SGHVS and CDR2 FQNEAQ. The CDR3 extends over 15 amino acids. V lost 4 bases, J lost 5 bases, and 7 bases stayed unmatched. CDR3 loop: CASSSRGGMTGELFF. As DNA, the CDR3 is TGTGCCAGCAGCTCCCGGGGAGGGATGACCGGGGAGCTGTTTTTT.

This clonotype showed up many times. The rearrangement uses TRBV7-2 and TRBJ2-1; 7 bases align to TRBD1. Germline V gives CDR1 SGHTA, CDR2 FQGNSA. The CDR3 runs to 15 residues. Germline trimming cut 5 bases from V and 0 bases from J; bases unmatched to any gene: 4. CDR3 DNA: TGTGCCAGCAGCGGCCGGGACAGCTCCTACAATGAGCAGTTCTTC. It codes for CASSGRDSSYNEQFF. The full variable domain, its missing parts supplied by reference TRBV7-2 and TRBJ2-1, is GAGVSQSPSNKVTEKGKDVELRCDPISGHTALYWYRQSLGQGLEFLIYFQGNSAPDKSGLPSDRFSAERTGGSVSTLTIQRTQQEDSAVYLCASSGRDSSYNEQFFGPGTRLTVL.

This chain uses TRBV11-2 with TRBJ2-1, with a weak D call TRBD1 (6 bases). V gave up 0 bases and J gave up 7 bases, with 13 bases separating them. The length of the CDR3 is 15 residues. Germline V gives CDR1 SGHAT, CDR2 FQNNGV. CDR3 region: CASSLDWGPVNEQFF. Here the CDR3 DNA reads TGTGCCAGCAGCTTAGACTGGGGGCCGGTGAATGAGCAGTTCTTC.